This TCR beta chain was identified in a study of blood T cells in healthy people across ages. Study-wide results and caveats: Greater diversity and more naive CD4+ cells were seen in long-lived donors than in aged donors.

Primers used in a second PCR of about 6 to 11 cycles were a sample-barcoded 5' primer and a J-beta primer mix. Each CDR3 protein gets one entry after TCRdb re-called the 5' RACE reads with MiXCR. This sample has hundreds of thousands of distinct CDR3 sequences, with around 21% found just once. This clonotype was counted a few times. Antigen specificity is unknown. The CDR3 spans 15 residues. V lost 0 bases, J lost 5 bases, and 5 bases stayed unmatched. Per the germline V gene, CDR1 is SGHRS and CDR2 is YFSETQ. The J gene is TRBJ2-5, the V gene TRBV5-1; 9 nucleotides line up with TRBD1. The material sequenced was blood. This TCR derives from a man between 65 and 80 years old in good health. The DNA of the CDR3 is TGCGCCAGCAGCTTGGACAGGGGGCAAGCGGAGACCCAGTACTTC. Translated, it gives CASSLDRGQAETQYF.